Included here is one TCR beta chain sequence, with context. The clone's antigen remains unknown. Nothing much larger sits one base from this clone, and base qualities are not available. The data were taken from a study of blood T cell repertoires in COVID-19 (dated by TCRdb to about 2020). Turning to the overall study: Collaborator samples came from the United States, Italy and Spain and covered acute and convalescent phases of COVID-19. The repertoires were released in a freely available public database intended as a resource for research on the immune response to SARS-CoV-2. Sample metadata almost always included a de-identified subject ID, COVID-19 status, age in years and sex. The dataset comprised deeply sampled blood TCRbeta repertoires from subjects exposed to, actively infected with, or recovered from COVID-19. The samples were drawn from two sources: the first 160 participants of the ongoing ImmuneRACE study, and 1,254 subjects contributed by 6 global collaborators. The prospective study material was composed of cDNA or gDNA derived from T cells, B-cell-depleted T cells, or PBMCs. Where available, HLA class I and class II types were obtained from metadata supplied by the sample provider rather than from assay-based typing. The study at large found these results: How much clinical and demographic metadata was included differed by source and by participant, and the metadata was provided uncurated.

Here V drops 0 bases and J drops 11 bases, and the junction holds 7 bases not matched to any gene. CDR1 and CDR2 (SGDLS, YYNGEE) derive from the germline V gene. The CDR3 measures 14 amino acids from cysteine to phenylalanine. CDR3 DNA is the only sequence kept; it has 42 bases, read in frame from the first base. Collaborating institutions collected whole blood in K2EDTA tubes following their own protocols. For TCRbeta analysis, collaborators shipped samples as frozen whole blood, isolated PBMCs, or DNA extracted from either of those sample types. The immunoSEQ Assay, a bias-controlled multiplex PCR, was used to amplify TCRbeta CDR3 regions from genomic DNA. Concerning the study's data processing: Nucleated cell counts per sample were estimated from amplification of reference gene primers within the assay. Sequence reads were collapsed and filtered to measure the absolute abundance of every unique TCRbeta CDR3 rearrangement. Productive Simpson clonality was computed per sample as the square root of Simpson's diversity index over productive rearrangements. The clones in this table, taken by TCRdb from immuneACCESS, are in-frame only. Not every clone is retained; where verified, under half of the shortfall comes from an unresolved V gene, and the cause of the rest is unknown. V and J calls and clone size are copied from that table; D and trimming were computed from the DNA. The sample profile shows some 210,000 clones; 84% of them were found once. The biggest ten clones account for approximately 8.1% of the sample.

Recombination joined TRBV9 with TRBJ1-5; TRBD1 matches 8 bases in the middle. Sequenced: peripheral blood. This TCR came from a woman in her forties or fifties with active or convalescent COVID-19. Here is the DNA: TGTGCCAGCAGCGTAGAGGCAGGGGGCAAGTCCCAGCATTTT. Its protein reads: CASSVEAGGKSQHF. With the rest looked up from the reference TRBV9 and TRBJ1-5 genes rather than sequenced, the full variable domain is DSGVTQTPKHLITATGQRVTLRCSPRSGDLSVYWYQQSLDQGLQFLIQYYNGEERAKGNILERFSAQQFPDLHSELNLSSLELGDSALYFCASSVEAGGKSQHFGDGTRLSIL.